These 31 T cell receptor beta chains were sequenced from one sample in a study of vaccination and CD4 T cells after COVID-19. These receptors' targets are unknown. The study sequenced cultured CD4+ T cell DNA using the Oncomine TCR Beta short-read assay. A single record per CDR3 protein comes from TCRdb applying MiXCR to the PCR reads. The repertoire consists of about 20,000 distinct CDR3 sequences, with approximately 50% occurring once and the leading ten covering 8% to 9.5%. Noted treatment: approximately 9-day PBMC culture with coronavirus spike peptide pools or control peptides (ViraFEST assay). The sequenced sample consisted of CD4+ T cells from blood, cultured in vitro. These receptors originate from a human donor who had recovered from COVID-19.

This clonotype was detected a few times. The V gene is TRBV20-1, the J gene TRBJ2-1; the match to TRBD2 covers 12 bases. This CDR3 region has 14 residues. Germline values: CDR1 DFQATT, CDR2 SNEGSKA (reference sequence). After removal of 6 bases from V and 9 bases from J, the junction contained 9 bases not matched to a gene. As DNA, the CDR3 is TGCAGTGCCCGGACTAGCGGGGCAATTGGTGAGCAGTTCTTC. This encodes CSARTSGAIGEQFF.

The chain combines TRBV10-3 with TRBJ2-2; TRBD2 aligns across 12 bases. The CDR3 sequence is 18 residues long. CDR1 and CDR2 (germline): ENHRY, SYGVKD. V lost 7 bases, J lost 5 bases, and 14 bases stayed unmatched. The CDR3 region is CAITKGETSGRPTGELFF. The CDR3 DNA reads TGTGCCATCACTAAAGGAGAGACTAGCGGGAGACCTACCGGGGAGCTGTTTTTT.

This sequence joins TRBV11-2 and TRBJ2-2; no definite D call. The CDR3 loop spans 15 amino acids. V lost 3 bases to trimming and J lost 0 bases, with 8 bases between them. Germline values: CDR1 SGHAT, CDR2 FQNNGV. The CDR3 protein is CASSFGPPNTGELFF. In nucleotides, the CDR3 is TGTGCCAGCAGCTTCGGACCCCCGAACACCGGGGAGCTGTTTTTT.

This clonotype was seen only once. J is TRBJ2-1 and V is TRBV29-1; 8 positions agree with TRBD1. Germline CDR1 and CDR2: SQVTM and ANQGSEA. This CDR3 is 14 amino acids long. V was clipped by 4 bases and J by 9 bases; unmatched bases: 11. The CDR3 DNA reads as TGCAGCGTTGTTGGGACAGGATCGTCGGGTGAGCAGTTCTTC. Protein: CSVVGTGSSGEQFF.

The genes are TRBV27 and TRBJ2-7; maybe TRBD1 (6 bases). The germline V gene has CDR1 MNHEY and CDR2 SMNVEV (reference sequence). The CDR3 totals 18 residues. V lost 5 bases to trimming and J lost 0 bases, with 23 bases between them. This chain's CDR3 is CASSPSGDKKSSSYEQYF. CDR3 bases: TGTGCCAGCAGTCCAAGTGGGGACAAGAAGTCAAGCTCCTACGAGCAGTACTTC.

The rearrangement uses TRBV5-4 and TRBJ2-1; D may be TRBD1 (5 bases). From germline, CDR1 is SGHNT and CDR2 YYREEE (reference sequence). The CDR3 is 15 residues long. Trimming took off 0 bases at V and 2 bases at J, with 9 bases between the two ends. CDR3 in amino acids: CASSLVAGTYNEQFF. The CDR3 bases are TGTGCCAGCAGCTTGGTGGCAGGGACCTACAATGAGCAGTTCTTC.

The chain recombines TRBV19 with TRBJ2-1; D perhaps matches TRBD2 (6 bases). This CDR3 spans 18 amino acids. Per germline, CDR1 LNHDA and CDR2 SQIVND (reference sequence). Trimming took off 3 bases at V and 4 bases at J, with 22 bases between the two ends. CDR3 coding DNA: TGTGCCAGTAGTATTAGAATCTTGACGGGAGTTTATTACAATGAGCAGTTCTTC. Its translation: CASSIRILTGVYYNEQFF.

This chain connects TRBV19 to TRBJ2-1, with D perhaps assigned TRBD1 or TRBD2 (5 bases each). Between the trimmed V and J ends, which lost 10 bases and 2 bases, there was a span of 15 bases. The V gene's germline CDR1 is LNHDA and CDR2 SQIVND (reference sequence). This CDR3 is built from 14 residues. The CDR3 sequence is CATSGTGTYNEQFF. The CDR3 bases are TGTGCCACCTCCGGGACCGGTACCTACAATGAGCAGTTCTTC. Using reference TRBV19 and TRBJ2-1 for the parts outside the CDR3, the full variable domain is DGGITQSPKYLFRKEGQNVTLSCEQNLNHDAMYWYRQDPGQGLRLIYYSQIVNDFQKGDIAEGYSVSREKKESFPLTVTSAQKNPTAFYLCATSGTGTYNEQFFGPGTRLTVL.

The CDR3 loop is CASSAGVGRTNTGELFF. The DNA for the CDR3 is TGCGCCAGCAGCGCTGGTGTTGGGAGAACGAACACCGGGGAGCTGTTTTTT. V and J are TRBV5-1 and TRBJ2-2; maybe TRBD2 (5 bases). The CDR3 has 17 residues. Germline V gene data show CDR1 as SGHRS and CDR2 as YFSETQ. Between the trimmed V and J ends, which lost 4 bases and 0 bases, there was a span of 16 bases.

This clonotype appeared a few times. V usage is TRBV2 and J usage is TRBJ1-5; TRBD1 agrees at 8 bases. The CDR3 extends over 15 amino acids. With V trimmed by 5 bases and J by 1 base, 4 bases remained unmatched. The V gene's germline CDR1 is SNHLY and CDR2 FYNNEI. The CDR3, as DNA: TGTGCCAGCAGTAACCGGGACAGGAGCAATCAGCCCCAGCATTTT. Encoded protein: CASSNRDRSNQPQHF.

This clonotype was observed a handful of times. The chain links TRBV20-1 to TRBJ1-6, with a weak D call TRBD1 (6 bases). V lost 1 base to trimming and J lost 5 bases, with 12 bases between them. The CDR3 has 15 residues. Germline values: CDR1 DFQATT, CDR2 SNEGSKA (reference sequence). The CDR3 here is CSARGGAGDNSPLHF. The CDR3 nucleotides read TGCAGTGCTAGAGGGGGGGCAGGAGATAATTCACCCCTCCACTTT.

The V and J genes are TRBV7-2 and TRBJ2-1; TRBD1 matches at 7 bases. Trimming took 6 bases from V and 1 from J; bases not matched to a gene: 3. The CDR3 consists of 14 residues. CDR1 and CDR2 (germline): SGHTA, FQGNSA. The DNA of the CDR3 is TGTGCCAGCAGGGGACAGCCTTCCTACAATGAGCAGTTCTTC. It is translated as CASRGQPSYNEQFF.

This clonotype was counted between two and nine times. This chain uses TRBV7-9 with TRBJ2-1; 8 bases line up with TRBD1. The trim removed 1 base at V and 9 bases at J, leaving 14 bases unmatched. Germline V gives CDR1 SEHNR, CDR2 FQNEAQ (reference sequence). The CDR3 contains 17 residues. CDR3 DNA sequence: TGTGCCAGCAGCTTAGTCCGGACTGGACAGGGAGGTACTGAGCAGTTCTTC. This encodes CASSLVRTGQGGTEQFF.

In its sample, this clonotype was seen a few times. V usage is TRBV24-1 and J usage is TRBJ2-5, with 10 positions matching TRBD1. The CDR3 length is 14 residues. Germline trimming cut 5 bases from V and 4 bases from J; bases unmatched to any gene: 3. Germline loops: CDR1 KGHDR, CDR2 SFDVKD. CDR3 region: CATSGQGALETQYF. The CDR3, as DNA: TGTGCCACCAGTGGACAGGGGGCATTAGAGACCCAGTACTTC.

The CDR3 region is CASSQGPGGWGEQYF. The CDR3 DNA reads TGTGCCAGCAGCCAAGGACCAGGGGGCTGGGGCGAGCAGTACTTC. This chain links TRBV3-1 with TRBJ2-7; 8 bases map to TRBD1. The trim removed 1 base at V and 6 bases at J, leaving 8 bases unmatched. The CDR3 spans 15 residues. Germline V CDR1 and CDR2: LGHDT, YNNKEL (reference sequence).

This clonotype has a handful of counts. The chain carries TRBV20-1 and TRBJ1-1; D is possibly TRBD1 (6 bases). Looked up from germline, CDR1 is DFQATT and CDR2 is SNEGSKA (reference sequence). With 0 bases removed from V and 0 bases from J, the gap between germline ends came to 14 bases. The CDR3 extends over 16 amino acids. CDR3 residues: CSAREWTEIMNTEAFF. CDR3 bases: TGCAGTGCTAGAGAGTGGACAGAGATAATGAACACTGAAGCTTTCTTT.

This clonotype showed up just once. The chain joins TRBV7-2 to TRBJ1-1, with D unresolved. Germline assignment: CDR1 SGHTA and CDR2 FQGNSA. Trimming cost V 2 bases and J 1 base, with 8 bases left between them. The CDR3 length is 14 residues. CDR3 amino acids: CASSLWAGNTEAFF. The DNA for the CDR3 is TGTGCCAGCAGCTTATGGGCGGGGAACACTGAAGCTTTCTTT.

V and J are TRBV28 and TRBJ1-1, with no clear D. V lost 3 bases, J lost 1 base, and 9 bases lay in between. Per the germline V gene, CDR1 is MDHEN and CDR2 is SYDVKM. The CDR3 is 14 residues long. Written as DNA, the CDR3 is TGTGCCAGCAGTTTCGGCGCAGCGAACACTGAAGCTTTCTTT. This gives the protein CASSFGAANTEAFF.

The rearrangement links TRBV29-1 to TRBJ2-7; weak D call: TRBD2 (6 bases). CDR1 is SQVTM, CDR2 ANQGSEA, per germline. This CDR3 is 14 amino acids long. V lost 7 bases and J lost 0, with 16 bases in between. The CDR3, as DNA: TGCAGCGCCCTTCGGGACTCGACCTCCTACGAGCAGTACTTC. Its protein is CSALRDSTSYEQYF.

V usage is TRBV28 and J usage is TRBJ1-1; 11 nucleotides align to TRBD1. With 2 bases clipped from V and 1 base from J, the junction kept 6 bases outside the gene matches. CDR1 is MDHEN, CDR2 SYDVKM, per germline. The CDR3 totals 17 residues. The CDR3 is CASSLVGQGGWNTEAFF. In DNA form, the CDR3 reads TGTGCCAGCAGTTTAGTGGGACAGGGGGGTTGGAACACTGAAGCTTTCTTT.

This chain connects TRBV6-2 or TRBV6-3 to TRBJ1-1; tentative D call: TRBD1 (5 bases). There are 14 residues in the CDR3. Germline lookup yields CDR1 MNHEY and CDR2 SVGEGT. Trimming removed 2 bases at V and 8 bases at J, with 15 bases between. The DNA for the CDR3 is TGTGCCAGCAGTTACGGTGTAGGGGTAGTCGAAGCTTTCTTT. Translating gives CASSYGVGVVEAFF.

This chain joins TRBV7-2 and TRBJ2-4; perhaps TRBD1 as D (5 bases). The germline V gene encodes CDR1 SGHTA and CDR2 FQGNSA. The germline V and J ends were trimmed by 5 bases and 7 bases, with 12 bases remaining between them. The CDR3 is 13 residues long. CDR3 bases: TGTGCCAGCAGCATTCAGGGATTTAACATTCAGTACTTC. Its protein is CASSIQGFNIQYF.

As regards this clonotype: Its ends do not fully match the called genes, so a read error is possible. DNA for the CDR3: TGTGCTAGCAGCTTAGAAGCAGGTCAGCCCCAGCATTTT. Its protein is CASSLEAGQPQHF. The V and J genes are TRBV7-7 and TRBJ1-5; the D is unclear. The CDR3 contains 13 residues. Germline V gene data show CDR1 as SSHAT and CDR2 as FNYEAQ (reference sequence).

This chain links TRBV20-1 with TRBJ2-3; 8 bases agree with TRBD2. Losses at the gene ends were 6 bases for V and 4 bases for J; bases not matched to a gene: 9. The CDR3 spans 14 residues. The germline CDR1 and CDR2 sequences are DFQATT and SNEGSKA (reference sequence). CDR3 nucleotide sequence: TGCAGTGCAGATAGCGGGAATGTGCCAGATACGCAGTATTTT. It translates to CSADSGNVPDTQYF.

This clonotype has more than one count but fewer than ten. The chain is built from TRBV27 and TRBJ1-2; TRBD1 matches 7 bases. This CDR3 spans 16 amino acids. Germline values: CDR1 MNHEY, CDR2 SMNVEV (reference sequence). The ends lost 4 bases at V and 5 bases at J; junction bases unmatched: 13. Here the CDR3 DNA reads TGTGCCAGCAGTTGGGGGGGGGACAGAAACCTTTATGGCTACACCTTC. Translating it yields CASSWGGDRNLYGYTF.

V gene TRBV6-2 or TRBV6-3 combines with J gene TRBJ1-1; TRBD1 might be the D (5 bases). Looked up from germline, CDR1 is MNHEY and CDR2 is SVGEGT. The CDR3 has 11 residues. The V end was cut by 5 bases, the J end by 7 bases, with 8 bases between. CDR3 residues: CASSRTLEAFF. In DNA, the CDR3 is TGTGCCAGCAGTAGGACACTTGAAGCTTTCTTT.

This clonotype was detected once. The CDR3 spells CASSLSLAGSSNEQFF. In DNA form, the CDR3 reads TGCGCCAGCAGCTTGAGTCTAGCGGGGAGCAGTAATGAGCAGTTCTTC. The chain carries TRBV5-1 and TRBJ2-1; 9 bases match TRBD2. Germline CDR1 and CDR2: SGHRS and YFSETQ. The V gene end was trimmed by 1 base and the J gene end by 7 bases; junction bases not matched to a gene: 9. The CDR3 totals 16 residues.

This clonotype was detected a few times. The chain combines TRBV24-1 with TRBJ2-5; possible D gene TRBD2, 5 bases. Germline CDR1 is KGHDR and CDR2 is SFDVKD. V shed 1 base and J shed 0 bases, with 11 bases lying between them. The CDR3 contains 16 residues. For the CDR3, the DNA is TGTGCCACCAGTGATTTAGGCTGGGGAGACCAAGAGACCCAGTACTTC. As protein: CATSDLGWGDQETQYF.

The genes are TRBV19 and TRBJ1-2; the D is unclear. CDR1 LNHDA and CDR2 SQIVND come from the germline V gene (reference sequence). The CDR3 length is 16 residues. V lost 4 bases and J 1 base, leaving 16 bases between the germline ends. In DNA, the CDR3 is TGTGCCAGTAGTAAAAACTACAGTATCTGTAACTATGGCTACACCTTC. Translation: CASSKNYSICNYGYTF.

The sample holds a few counts of this clonotype. The V gene is TRBV19, the J gene TRBJ2-2; 8 bases line up with TRBD2. The CDR3 length is 15 residues. In germline, CDR1 is LNHDA, CDR2 SQIVND (reference sequence). Trimming took 5 bases from V and 0 from J; bases not matched to a gene: 2. In nucleotides, the CDR3 is TGTGCCAGTAGTCTAGCGGGCACGAACACCGGGGAGCTGTTTTTT. Protein sequence: CASSLAGTNTGELFF.

This clonotype has more than one count but fewer than ten. The chain has TRBV6-1 and TRBJ1-2, with D unresolved. CDR1 MNHNS and CDR2 SASEGT come from the germline V gene. V shed 7 bases and J shed 2 bases, with 14 bases lying between them. CDR3 length: 14 amino acids. CDR3 sequence: CASIGPGVNYGYTF. CDR3 nucleotide sequence: TGTGCCAGCATCGGGCCAGGAGTAAACTATGGCTACACCTTC.